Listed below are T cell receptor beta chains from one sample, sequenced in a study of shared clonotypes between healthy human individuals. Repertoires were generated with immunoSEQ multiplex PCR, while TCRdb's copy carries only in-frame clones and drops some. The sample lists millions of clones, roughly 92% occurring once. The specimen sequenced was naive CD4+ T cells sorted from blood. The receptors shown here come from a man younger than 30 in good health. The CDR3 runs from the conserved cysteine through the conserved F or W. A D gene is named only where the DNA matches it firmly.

CSVLRGPGEQYF TRBV29-1 TRBD1 -
CASSLVLSDTQYF TRBV5-1 - TRBJ2-3
CASSEPSLSYEQYF TRBV25-1 - TRBJ2-7
CASSTSGTDTQYF TRBV5-4 TRBD2 TRBJ2-3
CAIGGGTGELFF TRBV10-3 - TRBJ2-2
CASSEAGRGYGNTIYF TRBV2 - TRBJ1-3
CASSFRSGGEWETQYF TRBV5-4 TRBD1 TRBJ2-5
CASSLSPQGFF TRBV7-2 - TRBJ1-1
CASSPGQGHVYEQYF TRBV9 TRBD1 TRBJ2-7
CATSLRGWPGRVNEQFF TRBV15 - TRBJ2-1
CASSLRDSNQPQHF TRBV19 - TRBJ1-5
CASSQGRWGYSEQFF TRBV14 - TRBJ2-1
CAIKGLDTGELFF TRBV10-3 TRBD2 TRBJ2-2
CASSLESGSWDTQYF TRBV5-4 - TRBJ2-3
CAISESSSGGEQYF TRBV10-3 TRBD2 TRBJ2-7
CSATGGTEAFF TRBV20-1 TRBD1 TRBJ1-1
CASSHATKTNEKLFF TRBV6-6 - TRBJ1-4
CASSLGSSTGELFF TRBV5-1 - TRBJ2-2
CATGEGGSNQPQHF TRBV10-3 - TRBJ1-5
CASSPPGITEAFF TRBV18 - TRBJ1-1
CASSTGLAGEDEQYF TRBV7-2 TRBD2 TRBJ2-7
CASSWPGQGKEGYTF TRBV19 TRBD1 TRBJ1-2
CASSLAHGDTQYF TRBV7-2 - TRBJ2-3
CASSIAGAVNTEAFF TRBV19 - TRBJ1-1
CAISESGFGNTIYF TRBV10-3 - TRBJ1-3
CASSPFWRGLETQYF TRBV11-2 - TRBJ2-5